This T cell receptor beta chain appears in the sequencing data of a study of blood T cell repertoires in COVID-19. For the study at large: Sites in the United States, Italy and Spain provided acute and convalescent COVID-19 samples. Sample material is recorded as cDNA or gDNA derived from T cells, B-cell-depleted T cells, or PBMCs.

Study processing details: How many nucleated cells were present was estimated from reference gene primer amplification. Here immunoSEQ multiplex PCR was the method, and the copy in TCRdb shows in-frame clones only, minus some. That table is the source of V, J and clone size, and D and trimming were worked out from the DNA. In the table there are some 170,000 clones, 80% to 90% of which are singletons. This receptor was taken from a woman aged 45 to 65 with acute or convalescent COVID-19. Sample: peripheral blood.

CDR3 bases: TGCAGCGTTCTAGCGGGAGGATCTGGCGAGCAGTTCTTC. The encoded protein is CSVLAGGSGEQFF. The chain joins TRBV29-1 to TRBJ2-1; 11 nucleotides line up with TRBD2. Germline CDR1 reads SQVTM; CDR2 reads ANQGSEA. This CDR3 is built from 13 residues. V gave up 5 bases and J gave up 10 bases; unmatched junction bases: 7.